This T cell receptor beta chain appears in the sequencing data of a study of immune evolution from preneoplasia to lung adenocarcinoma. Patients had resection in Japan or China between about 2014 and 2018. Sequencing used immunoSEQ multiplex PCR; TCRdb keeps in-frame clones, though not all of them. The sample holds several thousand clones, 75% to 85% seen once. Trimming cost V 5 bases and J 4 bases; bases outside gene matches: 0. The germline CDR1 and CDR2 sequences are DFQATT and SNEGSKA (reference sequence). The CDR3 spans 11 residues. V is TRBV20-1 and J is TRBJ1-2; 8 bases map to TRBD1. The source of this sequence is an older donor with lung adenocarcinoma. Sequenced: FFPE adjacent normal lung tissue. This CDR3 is CSADRGYGYTF. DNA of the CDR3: TGCAGTGCTGACAGGGGCTATGGCTACACCTTC.